This T cell receptor beta chain originates from a study of cytomegalovirus exposure and HLA in healthy donors. 13 Jbeta primers and 60 Vbeta primers were used for the PCR. The protocol was immunoSEQ multiplex PCR, while the TCRdb copy is restricted to in-frame clones and leaves out a portion. The sample contains over 150,000 clones, about four fifths of which appear only once. Germline loops: CDR1 LNHNV, CDR2 YYDKDF (reference sequence). Trimming cost V 4 bases and J 8 bases, with 20 bases left between them. The CDR3 runs to 15 residues. Sequencing was performed on PBMCs. The chain carries TRBV15 and TRBJ2-5; D is perhaps TRBD2 (6 bases). The source of this sequence is a woman in her twenties or thirties in good health and CMV-seropositive. The CDR3, as DNA: TGTGCCACCAGCACGCGGGGCACCCATACCAGTACCCAGTACTTC. Protein: CATSTRGTHTSTQYF.